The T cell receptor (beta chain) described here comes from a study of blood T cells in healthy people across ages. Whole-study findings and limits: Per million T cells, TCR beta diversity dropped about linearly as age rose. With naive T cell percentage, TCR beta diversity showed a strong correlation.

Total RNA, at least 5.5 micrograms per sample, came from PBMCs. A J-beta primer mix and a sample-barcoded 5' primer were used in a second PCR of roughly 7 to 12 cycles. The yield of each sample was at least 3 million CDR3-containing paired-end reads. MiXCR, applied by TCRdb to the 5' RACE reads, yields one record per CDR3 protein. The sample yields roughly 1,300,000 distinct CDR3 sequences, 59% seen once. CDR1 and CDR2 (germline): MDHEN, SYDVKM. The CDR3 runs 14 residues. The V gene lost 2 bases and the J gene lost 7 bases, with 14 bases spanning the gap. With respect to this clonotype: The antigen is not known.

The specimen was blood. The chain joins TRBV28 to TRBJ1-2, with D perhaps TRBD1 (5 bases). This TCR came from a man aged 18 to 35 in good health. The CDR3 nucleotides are TGTGCCAGCAGTTTACAGCAGGGAGGAAGTGGCTACACCTTC. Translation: CASSLQQGGSGYTF.